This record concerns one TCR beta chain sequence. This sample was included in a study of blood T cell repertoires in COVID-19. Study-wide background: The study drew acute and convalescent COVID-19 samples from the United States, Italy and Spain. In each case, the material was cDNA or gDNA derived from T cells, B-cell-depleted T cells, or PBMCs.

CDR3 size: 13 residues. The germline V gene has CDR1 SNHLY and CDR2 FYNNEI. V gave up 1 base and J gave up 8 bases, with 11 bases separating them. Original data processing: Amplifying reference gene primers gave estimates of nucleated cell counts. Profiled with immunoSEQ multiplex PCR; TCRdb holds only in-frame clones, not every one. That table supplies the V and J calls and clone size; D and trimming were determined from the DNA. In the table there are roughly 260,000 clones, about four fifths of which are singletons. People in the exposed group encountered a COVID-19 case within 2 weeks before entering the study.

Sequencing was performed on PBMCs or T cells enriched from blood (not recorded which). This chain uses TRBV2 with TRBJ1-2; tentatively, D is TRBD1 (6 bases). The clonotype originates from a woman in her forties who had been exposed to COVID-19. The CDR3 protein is CASSEEAGVGYTF. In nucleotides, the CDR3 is TGTGCCAGCAGTGAAGAGGCAGGGGTCGGCTACACCTTC.